This T cell receptor beta chain emerged from a study of response to subunit inactivated influenza vaccine. Study-wide results and caveats: The authors proposed limited new T cell recruitment per seasonal influenza vaccination.

This clonotype has just a few counts. What it recognizes is unknown. TCRdb re-called the RT-PCR reads with MiXCR, one entry per CDR3 protein. The repertoire has about 700,000 distinct CDR3 sequences, 14% of them found once; the top ten carry around 7%. CDR1 GTSNPN and CDR2 SVGIG come from the germline V gene (reference sequence). Trimming shortened V by 5 bases and J by 1 base, and 11 bases separated the two germline ends. The CDR3 covers 13 residues. The sequencing here drew on PBMCs from blood, taken around 15 days before vaccination. The sequence came from a man aged 50 to 59 who received an inactivated influenza vaccine. This chain connects TRBV30 to TRBJ1-1; D is unresolved. The CDR3 bases are TGTGCCTGGGAGAGGTCCTGGAACACTGAAGCTTTCTTT. This codes for CAWERSWNTEAFF.